Below, one TCR beta chain is given with its context. Its antigen is not known. The CDR3 spans 13 residues. In germline, CDR1 is SQVTM, CDR2 ANQGSEA. Researchers built TCR beta cDNA using 5'RACE template switching with UMIs. Each CDR3 protein gets one entry in TCRdb, which reprocessed the 5' RACE reads and gives no DNA. There are hundreds of thousands of distinct CDR3 sequences in the sample, with approximately 3.6% held by the top ten. The data are from a study of T cells expressing NK-cell markers. At the level of the study: Eight donors were sequenced, of whom seven were HCMV-seropositive, while the remaining one was HCMV-seronegative.

General observations from the study: Dominant NKG2C+ clonotypes accounted for 1.0-7.0% of CD8+ T cells in about six donors. Once again these clonotypes came out on top in the CD3+CD56-NKG2C+ fraction of several donors.

The chain couples TRBV29-1 to TRBJ2-5; TCRdb gives TRBD2 as the D gene, but with no DNA this cannot be confirmed. The sequencing input was blood T cells: a sorted CD56 or NKG2C T cell subset, CD4+ or CD8+ T cells, or bulk PBMC T cells (not recorded which). The sequence was obtained from a man younger than 35 in good health. This chain's CDR3 is CSYVAGGPGTQYF. Filled out from reference TRBV29-1 and TRBJ2-5, the complete variable domain reads SAVISQKPSRDICQRGTSLTIQCQVDSQVTMMFWYRQQPGQSLTLIATANQGSEATYESGFVIDKFPISRPNLTFSTLTVSNMSPEDSSIYLCSYVAGGPGTQYFGPGTRLLVL.